This T cell receptor (beta chain) came from a study of T cell responses to AZD1222 COVID-19 vaccine. Assay: immunoSEQ multiplex PCR; the TCRdb copy retains only in-frame clones and omits some. The table records more than 150,000 clones, approximately 90% of them present only once. This clonotype was sampled from an adult in good health. This specimen was peripheral blood, taken on day 0 of AZD1222 vaccination.

DNA for the CDR3: TGTGCCACCAACCCTGGGTGGACCTATGGCTACACCTTC. Translated: CATNPGWTYGYTF. The J gene is TRBJ1-2, the V gene TRBV28, with D uncertain. Germline V gene lookup returns CDR1 MDHEN and CDR2 SYDVKM. The CDR3 extends over 13 amino acids. Trimming removed 10 bases from V and 4 bases from J, with 16 bases in between.